A selection of T cell receptor beta chains follows, all from one sample in a study of shared clonotypes between healthy human individuals. Sequencing was performed with immunoSEQ multiplex PCR; in TCRdb, only in-frame clones are kept and a portion is missing. The sample yields some 630,000 clones, around 72% seen once. The specimen was memory CD4+ T cells sorted from blood. The receptors originated from a woman in her 30s in good health. CDR3s include the opening cysteine and the closing phenylalanine or tryptophan. D genes are given only for firm matches. Size values are once, few and many counts, or a class for expanded clones, and some rows have none.

abundance: NA; v_gene: TRBV7-9; j_gene: TRBJ2-7; d_gene: TRBD1; CDR3aa: CASSHFGTGPYEQYF
abundance: NA; v_gene: TRBV5-1; j_gene: TRBJ1-3; d_gene: NA; CDR3aa: CASSLEEGTVSGNTIYF
abundance: few; v_gene: TRBV28; j_gene: TRBJ2-3; d_gene: TRBD1; CDR3aa: CASSGWTGEDTQYF
abundance: NA; v_gene: TRBV19; j_gene: TRBJ2-3; d_gene: NA; CDR3aa: CASSIDGRKQYF
abundance: NA; v_gene: TRBV10-3; j_gene: TRBJ2-7; d_gene: NA; CDR3aa: CAISRNVGTYEQYF
abundance: NA; v_gene: TRBV7-9; j_gene: TRBJ2-3; d_gene: TRBD2; CDR3aa: CASSLAGGADTQYF
abundance: NA; v_gene: TRBV28; j_gene: TRBJ1-5; d_gene: NA; CDR3aa: CASSFSAGAQPQHF
abundance: NA; v_gene: TRBV9; j_gene: TRBJ1-2; d_gene: NA; CDR3aa: CASSPKAAYGYTF
abundance: few; v_gene: TRBV30; j_gene: TRBJ1-2; d_gene: NA; CDR3aa: CAWNSQGNYGYTF
abundance: many; v_gene: TRBV4-1; j_gene: TRBJ1-5; d_gene: TRBD1; CDR3aa: CASSRDAMRTGDNQPQHF
abundance: NA; v_gene: TRBV5-6; j_gene: TRBJ2-1; d_gene: TRBD2; CDR3aa: CASSLAGGGHHEQFF
abundance: NA; v_gene: TRBV7-9; j_gene: TRBJ2-1; d_gene: NA; CDR3aa: CASSLELEAKFF
abundance: NA; v_gene: TRBV7-9; j_gene: TRBJ1-2; d_gene: NA; CDR3aa: CASSLGSGYTF
abundance: NA; v_gene: TRBV5-4; j_gene: TRBJ1-3; d_gene: TRBD1; CDR3aa: CASSSGTAVGNTIYF
abundance: NA; v_gene: TRBV29-1; j_gene: TRBJ1-1; d_gene: NA; CDR3aa: CSVEGEGRAEAFF
abundance: NA; v_gene: TRBV5-4; j_gene: TRBJ2-5; d_gene: NA; CDR3aa: CASSFGGAGETQYF
abundance: few; v_gene: TRBV28; j_gene: TRBJ2-7; d_gene: TRBD1; CDR3aa: CASQRQGSYEQYF
abundance: once; v_gene: TRBV4-2; j_gene: TRBJ2-7; d_gene: TRBD2; CDR3aa: CASSQESGRGAGEQYF
abundance: NA; v_gene: TRBV4-1; j_gene: TRBJ2-3; d_gene: NA; CDR3aa: CASSPGGTESVDTQYF
abundance: NA; v_gene: TRBV19; j_gene: TRBJ2-3; d_gene: NA; CDR3aa: CASSLILTDTQYF
abundance: NA; v_gene: TRBV2; j_gene: TRBJ2-5; d_gene: NA; CDR3aa: CASSESRLQETQYF
abundance: few; v_gene: TRBV5-4; j_gene: TRBJ1-2; d_gene: TRBD1; CDR3aa: CASSLRRGSGYTF
abundance: once; v_gene: TRBV19; j_gene: TRBJ2-2; d_gene: TRBD2; CDR3aa: CASSTGRAGAGELFF
abundance: few; v_gene: TRBV30; j_gene: TRBJ2-7; d_gene: NA; CDR3aa: CAWSEEGTGQQYF
abundance: NA; v_gene: TRBV5-1; j_gene: TRBJ1-1; d_gene: NA; CDR3aa: CASSLGGEGNTEAFF
abundance: NA; v_gene: TRBV18; j_gene: TRBJ1-2; d_gene: TRBD1; CDR3aa: CASSPRDSYGYTF
abundance: few; v_gene: TRBV7-2; j_gene: TRBJ1-5; d_gene: NA; CDR3aa: CASSLGSANNQPQHF
abundance: few; v_gene: TRBV7-8; j_gene: TRBJ2-1; d_gene: NA; CDR3aa: CASSSLGSSDEQFF
abundance: NA; v_gene: TRBV2; j_gene: TRBJ2-1; d_gene: NA; CDR3aa: CASREGPSPYNEQFF
abundance: NA; v_gene: TRBV11-2; j_gene: TRBJ2-7; d_gene: NA; CDR3aa: CASSLDLNNEQYF
abundance: NA; v_gene: TRBV7-3; j_gene: TRBJ1-2; d_gene: NA; CDR3aa: CASSLKDGYGYTF
abundance: few; v_gene: TRBV6-5; j_gene: TRBJ2-5; d_gene: NA; CDR3aa: CASSYSGGIGETQYF
abundance: NA; v_gene: TRBV27; j_gene: TRBJ2-7; d_gene: NA; CDR3aa: CASSLTGSYEQYF
abundance: NA; v_gene: TRBV5-4; j_gene: TRBJ2-7; d_gene: TRBD2; CDR3aa: CAAWKGGTSGNYEQYF
abundance: NA; v_gene: TRBV29-1; j_gene: TRBJ2-5; d_gene: NA; CDR3aa: CSALGTVDETQYF